The 23 T cell receptor beta chains listed next were all sequenced from one sample in a study of technical replicates of blood from a few donors. Clones were sequenced by immunoSEQ multiplex PCR, and TCRdb holds only the in-frame ones, with some missing. The sample yields around 92,000 clones, approximately 95% seen once. Specimen: T cells isolated from PBMCs. The origin of the receptors is a human donor in good health.

The V gene is TRBV7-9, the J gene TRBJ2-2; D may be TRBD2 (5 bases). The CDR3 runs 15 residues. Germline V lookup: CDR1 SEHNR, CDR2 FQNEAQ (reference sequence). V lost 5 bases, J lost 6 bases, and 16 bases lay in between. The CDR3 bases are TGTGCCAGCAGCCCCCTGGCGGGTGGGGCCGGGGAGCTGTTTTTT. Encoded protein: CASSPLAGGAGELFF.

This clone was recorded only once. The chain uses TRBV28 and TRBJ1-1; TRBD1 aligns across 7 bases. This CDR3 region has 15 residues. Trimming took 3 bases from V and 4 from J; bases not matched to a gene: 8. Germline V gives CDR1 MDHEN, CDR2 SYDVKM. The CDR3 sequence: CASSFGTTGRTEAFF. The CDR3 coding sequence is TGTGCCAGCAGTTTCGGCACGACAGGGCGCACTGAAGCTTTCTTT. The full variable domain, rest sourced from reference TRBV28 and TRBJ1-1, is DVKVTQSSRYLVKRTGEKVFLECVQDMDHENMFWYRQDPGLGLRLIYFSYDVKMKEKGDIPEGYSVSREKKERFSLILESASTNQTSMYLCASSFGTTGRTEAFFGQGTRLTVV.

V gene TRBV29-1 combines with J gene TRBJ2-1; TRBD2 might be the D (6 bases). Germline CDR1 SQVTM, CDR2 ANQGSEA. There are 12 residues in the CDR3. V lost 3 bases and J 10 bases, leaving 13 bases between the germline ends. The chain's CDR3 is CSVEGGGGEQFF. The CDR3 region has the DNA TGCAGCGTTGAGGGGGGAGGTGGAGAGCAGTTCTTC.

This chain uses TRBV9 with TRBJ1-1; D unclear. The CDR3 is 17 residues long. Germline CDR1 SGDLS, CDR2 YYNGEE. The V and J ends lost 7 bases and 0 bases respectively, with 22 bases between them. The CDR3 region has the DNA TGTGCCAGCCGACCCATAATTTACGCAGGCATGAACACTGAAGCTTTCTTT. Translating gives CASRPIIYAGMNTEAFF.

The CDR3 loop is CASSLGRGNQPQHF. The CDR3 coding sequence is TGTGCCAGCAGCTTGGGAAGGGGTAATCAGCCCCAGCATTTT. This chain links TRBV5-8 with TRBJ1-5, with D possibly being TRBD1 (5 bases). Trimming removed 0 bases from V and 4 bases from J, with 8 bases in between. This CDR3 is built from 14 residues. Looked up from germline, CDR1 is SGHTS and CDR2 is YDEGEE. The entire variable domain, with the rest obtained from reference TRBV5-8 and TRBJ1-5, is as follows: EAGVTQSPTHLIKTRGQQATLRCSPISGHTSVYWYQQALGLGLQFLLWYDEGEERNRGNFPPRFSGRQFPNYSSELNVNALELEDSALYLCASSLGRGNQPQHFGDGTRLSIL.

The chain is built from TRBV30 and TRBJ1-1; TRBD1 matches at 12 bases. The V and J ends lost 3 bases and 6 bases, in that order; junction bases with no gene match: 14. CDR3 size: 17 residues. Germline V gene data show CDR1 as GTSNPN and CDR2 as SVGIG (reference sequence). The CDR3 here is CAWSDLPEGQGASEAFF. The CDR3 bases are TGTGCCTGGAGCGATTTGCCCGAGGGACAGGGGGCCTCTGAAGCTTTCTTT. The complete variable domain, with remaining parts taken from reference TRBV30 and TRBJ1-1, reads SQTIHQWPATLVQPVGSPLSLECTVEGTSNPNLYWYRQAAGRGLQLLFYSVGIGQISSEVPQNLSASRPQDRQFILSSKKLLLSDSGFYLCAWSDLPEGQGASEAFFGQGTRLTVV.

The genes are TRBV7-8 and TRBJ2-7, with 10 bases that match TRBD1. The CDR3 spans 16 residues. Looked up from germline, CDR1 is SGHVS and CDR2 is FQNEAQ. With V trimmed by 5 bases and J by 4 bases, 11 bases remained unmatched. In DNA, the CDR3 is TGTGCCAGCAGCCAACTTTGGGGGGACAGGGGATACGAGCAGTACTTC. It yields the protein CASSQLWGDRGYEQYF.

The V and J genes are TRBV28 and TRBJ1-5; D uncertain. Trimming took off 4 bases at V and 3 bases at J, with 16 bases between the two ends. The germline CDR1 and CDR2 sequences are MDHEN and SYDVKM. There are 16 residues in the CDR3. In DNA, the CDR3 is TGTGCCAGCAGTTATATCTCCGGAGGCCCCAATCAGCCCCAGCATTTT. Translated, it gives CASSYISGGPNQPQHF.

The chain joins TRBV5-1 to TRBJ1-1; tentatively, D is TRBD1 (5 bases). The CDR3 is 16 residues long. Trimming pared 0 bases from V and 6 bases from J, leaving 18 bases between. CDR1 and CDR2 from the germline V gene are SGHRS and YFSETQ. The CDR3: CASSLGGVPGDPEAFF. In DNA, the CDR3 is TGCGCCAGCAGCTTGGGGGGGGTTCCGGGGGACCCTGAAGCTTTCTTT.

The chain combines TRBV5-1 with TRBJ2-3; TRBD2 matches at 11 bases. The V gene end was trimmed by 6 bases and the J gene end by 0 bases; junction bases not matched to a gene: 6. CDR1 and CDR2 from the germline V gene are SGHRS and YFSETQ. The CDR3 totals 16 residues. The DNA of the CDR3 is TGCGCCAGCACAATGGGACTAGCGGCCAGCACAGATACGCAGTATTTT. This translates into CASTMGLAASTDTQYF.

V is TRBV29-1 and J is TRBJ1-2; 8 nucleotides match TRBD1. Germline-derived CDR1 and CDR2 are SQVTM and ANQGSEA. With V trimmed by 6 bases and J by 7 bases, 4 bases remained unmatched. This CDR3 comprises 11 residues. Here the CDR3 DNA reads TGCAGCGTAGCCGGGACAGGTGGCTACACCTTC. Translation: CSVAGTGGYTF.

The chain links TRBV7-3 to TRBJ2-1; possible D gene TRBD1, 5 bases. The CDR3 extends over 14 amino acids. Germline V CDR1 and CDR2: SGHTA, FQGTGA. V was cut by 0 bases and J by 12 bases, with 15 bases left in between. The CDR3 here is CASSLTLGAGSQFF. CDR3 sequence (DNA): TGTGCCAGCAGCTTAACGTTAGGGGCCGGGTCGCAGTTCTTC.

This chain connects TRBV6-1 to TRBJ2-1; TRBD1 aligns across 9 bases. Germline assignment: CDR1 MNHNS and CDR2 SASEGT. V was clipped by 4 bases and J by 5 bases; unmatched bases: 9. There are 16 residues in the CDR3. The CDR3 DNA is TGTGCCAGCAGTGGTCCAGGGACAGGGAGAGACAATGAGCAGTTCTTC. It translates to CASSGPGTGRDNEQFF.

This rearrangement joins TRBV5-4 to TRBJ2-7; 11 positions agree with TRBD1. V was pared by 0 bases and J by 5 bases, with 10 bases of the junction left unmatched. The germline CDR1 and CDR2 sequences are SGHNT and YYREEE (reference sequence). The CDR3 length is 17 residues. Here the CDR3 DNA reads TGTGCCAGCAGCTTGGCTGGACAGGGGGCGATACTCGACGAGCAGTACTTC. It encodes CASSLAGQGAILDEQYF.

Note on this clone: This sample also contains other DNA sequences that code for the same CDR3. The chain links TRBV11-2 to TRBJ2-7; 7 positions agree with TRBD1. Per the germline V gene, CDR1 is SGHAT and CDR2 is FQNNGV. The CDR3 has 18 amino acids. The J segment lost 5 bases and the V segment lost 3 bases, leaving 19 bases of the junction unmatched. The CDR3 sequence: CASSFFPPGDREGDEQYF. DNA of the CDR3: TGTGCCAGCAGCTTTTTCCCCCCTGGGGACAGAGAAGGGGACGAGCAGTACTTC. Looking up the rest from reference TRBV11-2 and TRBJ2-7 gives the full variable domain: EAGVAQSPRYKIIEKRQSVAFWCNPISGHATLYWYQQILGQGPKLLIQFQNNGVVDDSQLPKDRFSAERLKGVDSTLKIQPAKLEDSAVYLCASSFFPPGDREGDEQYFGPGTRLTVT.

The gene calls are TRBV23-1 and TRBJ1-2; 7 nucleotides align to TRBD1. TRBV23-1 has ORF status, its function being uncertain. The ends lost 9 bases at V and 0 bases at J; junction bases unmatched: 4. The CDR3 loop spans 13 amino acids. CDR3 in amino acids: CARGDSPNYGYTF. In DNA, the CDR3 is TGCGCCAGGGGGGACAGTCCTAACTATGGCTACACCTTC.

V is TRBV7-9 and J is TRBJ2-3; tentatively, D is TRBD1 (8 bases). The CDR3 length is 16 residues. Germline CDR1 SEHNR, CDR2 FQNEAQ (reference sequence). Trimming stripped 4 bases from V and 3 bases from J, with 17 bases between. CDR3 sequence (DNA): TGTGCCAGCAGCTCTCAGGGGGCGGGAGTAACAGATACGCAGTATTTT. This codes for CASSSQGAGVTDTQYF.

This CDR3 is CASSDGLAGGRVYNEQFF. In DNA form, the CDR3 reads TGTGCCAGCAGTGACGGGCTAGCGGGGGGCAGAGTCTACAATGAGCAGTTCTTC. The chain links TRBV2 to TRBJ2-1; 11 nucleotides match TRBD2. J lost 3 bases, V lost 3 bases, and 10 bases had no gene match. The CDR3 is made up of 18 amino acids. The germline gives CDR1 SNHLY, CDR2 FYNNEI.

The chain carries TRBV5-8 and TRBJ1-5, with D possibly TRBD1 on 5 matching bases. The CDR3 loop spans 15 amino acids. Germline assignment: CDR1 SGHTS and CDR2 YDEGEE. With 0 bases removed from V and 0 bases from J, the gap between germline ends came to 7 bases. As DNA, the CDR3 is TGTGCCAGCAGCTTGGCAGGGTATAGCAATCAGCCCCAGCATTTT. Translating it yields CASSLAGYSNQPQHF.

The chain employs TRBV28 and TRBJ1-2, with 12 bases aligning to TRBD1. This CDR3 region has 14 residues. Germline values: CDR1 MDHEN, CDR2 SYDVKM. Trimming at V came to 7 bases and at J to 8 bases, leaving 8 bases not matched to a gene. The CDR3 reads CASTLGTGGAGYTF. CDR3 bases: TGTGCCAGCACCCTCGGGACAGGGGGCGCAGGCTACACCTTC.

This chain links TRBV29-1 with TRBJ1-2; unclear D gene. Trimming took off 3 bases at V and 3 bases at J, with 11 bases between the two ends. CDR1 and CDR2 from the germline V gene are SQVTM and ANQGSEA. The CDR3 runs to 13 residues. The CDR3 DNA sequence: TGCAGCGTTGAGGCGGGCTCGTACTATGGCTACACCTTC. This gives the protein CSVEAGSYYGYTF.

The chain employs TRBV28 and TRBJ2-1; 7 bases agree with TRBD2. V trimming: 4 bases; J trimming: 4 bases; junction bases outside the gene matches: 19. The CDR3 spans 19 residues. Per the germline V gene, CDR1 is MDHEN and CDR2 is SYDVKM. The CDR3 region is CASSSPLLGLAETYNEQFF. The DNA of the CDR3 is TGTGCCAGCAGTTCCCCGTTGCTAGGGCTAGCGGAAACTTACAATGAGCAGTTCTTC.

The genes are TRBV5-4 and TRBJ2-3; TRBD1 matches 8 bases. The J segment lost 1 base and the V segment lost 3 bases, leaving 13 bases of the junction unmatched. Germline-derived CDR1 and CDR2 are SGHNT and YYREEE (reference sequence). The CDR3 extends over 18 amino acids. The CDR3 nucleotides are TGTGCCAGCAGCTACGGACAGGGTCCCTTTTACCGCACAGATACGCAGTATTTT. It is translated as CASSYGQGPFYRTDTQYF.